This is a list of T cell receptor beta chains from one sample in a study of immune evolution from preneoplasia to lung adenocarcinoma. Sequenced by immunoSEQ multiplex PCR; TCRdb stores in-frame clones only, minus some. The sample holds 5,000 or so clones, over 80% seen once. Source material: FFPE adjacent normal lung tissue. The receptors were gathered from an older donor with lung adenocarcinoma. CDR3s leave out the opening cysteine and the closing phenylalanine or tryptophan.

V	J	CDR3
TRBV9	TRBJ2-7	ASSVDPNSYEQY
TRBV30	TRBJ2-7	AWSVPGVSREQY
TRBV6-1	TRBJ2-7	ASSEVLSRGGYEQY
TRBV7-6	TRBJ1-1	ASSLEWDTEAF
TRBV6-1	TRBJ1-4	ASSEGQGRRRGKLF
TRBV28	TRBJ2-2	ASRGAGGTTGELF
TRBV6-5	TRBJ2-3	ASRGTAWIADTQY
TRBV30	TRBJ1-4	AWKSTDLMF
TRBV27	TRBJ2-1	ASSQNPPSQQF
TRBV11-2	TRBJ1-2	ASSPGQGNYGYT
TRBV11-3	TRBJ2-1	ASSPGLAELDEQF
TRBV6-4	TRBJ2-7	ASSRGGSPHEQY
TRBV6-5	TRBJ1-1	ASSTPTGGGVEAF
TRBV18	TRBJ1-1	ASSPRGLNTEAF
TRBV6-5	TRBJ2-7	ASSYAQDSIYEQY
TRBV2	TRBJ2-7	ASSEGGLRNEQY
TRBV4-1	TRBJ2-5	ASSRDDTEVQETQY
TRBV18	TRBJ2-1	ASSPVGTSEVNEQF
TRBV4-1	TRBJ2-1	ASSREFYNEQF
TRBV28	TRBJ1-5	ASSPGRRLSGNQPQH
TRBV30	TRBJ1-5	AWSVRGGVNQPQH
TRBV14	TRBJ2-7	ASSQSGGKMVGEQY
TRBV9	TRBJ1-1	ASSVGGILNTEAF
TRBV5-5	TRBJ2-1	ASSPFSTSGRADEQF
TRBV2	TRBJ2-7	ASEITYEQY
TRBV6-1	TRBJ1-2	ASSGSQGVNGYT
TRBV6-5	TRBJ2-5	ASSYSHGSQETQY
TRBV2	TRBJ1-1	ASSSQIQGTEAF
TRBV28	TRBJ1-3	ASSSPTVGGNTIY
TRBV11-3	TRBJ2-3	ASSLDQDTQY
TRBV5-6	TRBJ2-7	ASSRDPSYEQY
TRBV4-2	TRBJ2-2	ASSQHGQATVGELF
TRBV11-2	TRBJ2-7	ASSLGSYEQY
TRBV7-8	TRBJ2-5	ASSLGASGNRETQY
TRBV4-1	TRBJ1-2	ASSQGTGEFYGYT
TRBV6-6	TRBJ1-5	ASSSADRGQPQH
TRBV6-5	TRBJ1-2	ASSIGTGNYGYT
TRBV18	TRBJ2-2	ASSPPNSGELF
TRBV5-6	TRBJ2-3	ASSLEYTDTQY
TRBV2	TRBJ1-3	ASSGVAGRTIY
TRBV6-5	TRBJ1-2	ASRHRGAYGYT
TRBV7-9	TRBJ1-4	ASSLAQGGEKLF
TRBV5-6	TRBJ2-1	ASSLAGAVRNNEQF
TRBV28	TRBJ2-7	ASSLWGQGVYEQY
TRBV28	TRBJ2-3	ASSGPAGGFTDTQY